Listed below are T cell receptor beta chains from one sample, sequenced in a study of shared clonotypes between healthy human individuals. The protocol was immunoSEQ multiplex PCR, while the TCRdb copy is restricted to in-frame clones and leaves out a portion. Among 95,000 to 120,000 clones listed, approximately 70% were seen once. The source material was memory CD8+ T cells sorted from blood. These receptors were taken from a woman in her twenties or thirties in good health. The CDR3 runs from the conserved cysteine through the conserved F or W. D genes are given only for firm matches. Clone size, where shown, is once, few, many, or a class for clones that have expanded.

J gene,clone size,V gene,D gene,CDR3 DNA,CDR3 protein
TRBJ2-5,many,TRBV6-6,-,TGTGCCAGCAGTCCCAGGGAGGTGGAGACCCAGTACTTC,CASSPREVETQYF
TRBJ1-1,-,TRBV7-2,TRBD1,TGTGCCAGCAGCTTTACAGGGGGAGCGAACACTGAAGCTTTCTTT,CASSFTGGANTEAFF
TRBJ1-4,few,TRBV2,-,TGTGCCAGCAGTGAAGCAGGACACCTTAATGAAAAACTGTTTTTT,CASSEAGHLNEKLFF
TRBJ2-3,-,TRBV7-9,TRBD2,TGTGCCAGCAGCTCGAGGACTAGCGGAGAAAGCACAGATACGCAGTATTTT,CASSSRTSGESTDTQYF
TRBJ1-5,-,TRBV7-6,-,TGTGCCAGCAGCTCTGAGGTGTCCGGGCCCCAGCATTTT,CASSSEVSGPQHF
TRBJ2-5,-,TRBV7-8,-,TGTGCCAGCAGCTTAGGCGTAGGTGGGGAAGAGACCCAGTACTTC,CASSLGVGGEETQYF
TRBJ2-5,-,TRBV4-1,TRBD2,TGCGCCAGCAGCCAAGGACTAGCGGGAGTTGGCAAGCAGTACTTC,CASSQGLAGVGKQYF
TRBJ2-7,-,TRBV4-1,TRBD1,TGCGCCAGCAGCCAAGGGGGGACAGGGAATTACGAGCAGTACTTC,CASSQGGTGNYEQYF
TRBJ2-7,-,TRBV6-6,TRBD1,TGTGCCAGCAGAAAGGACAGGACCAACTCCTACGAGCAGTACTTC,CASRKDRTNSYEQYF
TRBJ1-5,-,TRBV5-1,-,TGCGCCAGCAGCCCTACGAGCAATCAGCCCCAGCATTTT,CASSPTSNQPQHF
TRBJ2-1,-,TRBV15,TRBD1,TGTGCCGCGTCGGGACAGACAGGGGGGTCCAATGAGCAGTTCTTC,CAASGQTGGSNEQFF
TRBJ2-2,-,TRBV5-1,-,TGCGCCAGCAGCTTAACAGGGAGGGCCGGGGAGCTGTTTTTT,CASSLTGRAGELFF
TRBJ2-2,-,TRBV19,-,TGTGCCAGTAGTATCAGGACAGCACCGGGGGAGCTGTTTTTT,CASSIRTAPGELFF
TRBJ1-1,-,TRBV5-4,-,TGTGCCAGCAGCTTGGATTATACACCTGGCACTGAAGCTTTCTTT,CASSLDYTPGTEAFF
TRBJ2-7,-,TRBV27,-,TGTGCCAGCAGTACCCTCGGTCCCCGGTACGAGCAGTACTTC,CASSTLGPRYEQYF
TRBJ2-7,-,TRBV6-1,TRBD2,TGTGCCAGCGGGGGGAGGGGAGGACGCTACGAGCAGTACTTC,CASGGRGGRYEQYF
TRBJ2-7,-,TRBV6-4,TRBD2,TGTGCCAGCAGTGACCTAGCGGGAGGGCCGGACTACGAGCAGTACTTC,CASSDLAGGPDYEQYF
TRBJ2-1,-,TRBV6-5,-,TGTGCCAGCAGGCAATACAATGAGCAGTTCTTC,CASRQYNEQFF
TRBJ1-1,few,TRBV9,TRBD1,TGTGCCAGCAGCGTAGGGAAGGACAGGTTAGGGACTGAAGCTTTCTTT,CASSVGKDRLGTEAFF
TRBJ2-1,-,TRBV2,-,TGTGCCAGCAACCGAAGAAAGGGACCCCCCGACAATGAGCAGTTCTTC,CASNRRKGPPDNEQFF
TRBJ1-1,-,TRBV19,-,TGTGCCAGTAGTCCGTTCTCTCGAGGCAGCTTGAACACTGAAGCTTTCTTT,CASSPFSRGSLNTEAFF
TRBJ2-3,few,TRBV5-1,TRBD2,TGCGCCAGCACTGGGCTAGCGGTTAGCACAGATACGCAGTATTTT,CASTGLAVSTDTQYF
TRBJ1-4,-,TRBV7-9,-,TGTGCCAGCAGCTCAGCCTCACAGAAAGGGGTCACTAATGAAAAACTGTTTTTT,CASSSASQKGVTNEKLFF
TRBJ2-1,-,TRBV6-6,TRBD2,TGTGCCAGCAGAGCCACTAGCGGGGTAAATGAGCAGTTCTTC,CASRATSGVNEQFF
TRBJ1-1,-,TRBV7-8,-,TGTGCCAGCAGCTCCTCGACAGATAACACTGAAGCTTTCTTT,CASSSSTDNTEAFF
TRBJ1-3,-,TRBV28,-,TGTGCCAGCAGTTTATACATGGGGCGGAGGGGCGTTAACTCTGGAAACACCATATATTTT,CASSLYMGRRGVNSGNTIYF
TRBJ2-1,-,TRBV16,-,TGTGCCAGCAGCCAATCGCCTAGCTCCTACAATGAGCAGTTCTTC,CASSQSPSSYNEQFF
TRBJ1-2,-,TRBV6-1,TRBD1,TGTGCCAGCAGTGGCCGGCTCCGGGACAGGGATAACTATGGCTACACCTTC,CASSGRLRDRDNYGYTF
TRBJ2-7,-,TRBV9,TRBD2,TGTGCCAGCAGCGCGGGACTAGCTGAGTACGAGCAGTACTTC,CASSAGLAEYEQYF
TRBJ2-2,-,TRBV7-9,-,TGTGCCAGCAGCTTCCCGGACAAGAACACCGGGGAGCTGTTTTTT,CASSFPDKNTGELFF
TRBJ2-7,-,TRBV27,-,TGTGCCAGCAGTCCTAACGTCAGGGTCGAGCAGTACTTC,CASSPNVRVEQYF
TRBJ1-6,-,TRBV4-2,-,TGTGCCAGCAGCTACGGGGGGGGCTCACCCCTCCACTTT,CASSYGGGSPLHF
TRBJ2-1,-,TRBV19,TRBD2,TGTGCCAGTAGTATAGCACTAGCGGGAGGGCCACTTGAGCAGTTCTTC,CASSIALAGGPLEQFF
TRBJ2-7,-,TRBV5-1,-,TGCGCCAGCAGCTTCTTCACGGGAACAGGGAACTACGAGCAGTACTTC,CASSFFTGTGNYEQYF
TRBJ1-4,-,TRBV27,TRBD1,TGTGCCAGCAGTTTATCAGGGGGCGATCTCCCTGAAAAACTGTTTTTT,CASSLSGGDLPEKLFF
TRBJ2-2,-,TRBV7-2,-,TGTGCCAGCAGCTTAGAACGCGACACCGGGGAGCTGTTTTTT,CASSLERDTGELFF
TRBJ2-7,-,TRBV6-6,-,TGTGCCAGCAGTGCGTACAGACCGGGCGAGAACGAGCAGTACTTC,CASSAYRPGENEQYF
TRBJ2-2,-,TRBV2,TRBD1,TGTGCCACCGCCACAGGGGATGCCGGGGAGCTGTTTTTT,CATATGDAGELFF
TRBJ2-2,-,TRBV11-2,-,TGTGCCAGCGAACTTGACAGGGCGGGGGTCGGGGAGCTGTTTTTT,CASELDRAGVGELFF
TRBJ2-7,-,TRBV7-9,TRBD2,TGTGCCAGCAGCCTACCTAGCGGGAGTGTCATCGAGCAGTACTTC,CASSLPSGSVIEQYF
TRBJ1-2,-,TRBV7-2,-,TGTGCCAGCAGGGCGACGGACTTCTATGGCTACACCTTC,CASRATDFYGYTF
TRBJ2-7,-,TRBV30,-,TGTGCCTGGAGTATCCGGGACGGCCTCTACGAGCAGTACTTC,CAWSIRDGLYEQYF
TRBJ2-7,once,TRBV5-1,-,TGCGCCAGCAGAACCGAACCTGGGATGTCCTACGAGCAGTACTTC,CASRTEPGMSYEQYF
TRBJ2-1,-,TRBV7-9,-,TGTGCCAGCAGCCAACATGCAGGAGGCGGGACCTATCATGAGCAGTTCTTC,CASSQHAGGGTYHEQFF
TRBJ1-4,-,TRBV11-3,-,TGTGCCAGCAGCGAGCGCAGGGAAAAACTGTTTTTT,CASSERREKLFF
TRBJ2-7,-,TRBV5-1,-,TGCGCCAGCAGCTTCAGTCGCCCCTACGAGCAGTACTTC,CASSFSRPYEQYF
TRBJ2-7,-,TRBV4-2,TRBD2,TGTGCCAGCAGCCGATTCGGCGGGAGACCCCACGAGCAGTACTTC,CASSRFGGRPHEQYF
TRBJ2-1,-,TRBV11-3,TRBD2,TGTGCCAGCCAACGGGAGGGTTACAATGAGCAGTTCTTC,CASQREGYNEQFF
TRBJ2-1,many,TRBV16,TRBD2,TGTGCCAGCAGCCAATCTCAAGCTAGCGGGGATTACAATGAGCAGTTCTTC,CASSQSQASGDYNEQFF
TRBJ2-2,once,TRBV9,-,TGTGCCAGCAGCGTAGTCACCACCGGGGAGCTGTTTTTT,CASSVVTTGELFF
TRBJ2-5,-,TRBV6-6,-,TGTGCCAGCAGTTACCACAGAGAAAGCGAACAAGAGACCCAGTACTTC,CASSYHRESEQETQYF
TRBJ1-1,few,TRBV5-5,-,TGTGCCAGCAGCTTCGTCCTGGGGGAGGGCATCTCTGAAGCTTTCTTT,CASSFVLGEGISEAFF
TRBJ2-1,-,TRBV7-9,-,TGTGCCAGCAGGGGTCGGGAGTTATCCTACAATGAGCAGTTCTTC,CASRGRELSYNEQFF
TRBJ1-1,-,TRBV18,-,TGTGCCAGCTCACCACCCTCAGGGAGGTACACTGAAGCTTTCTTT,CASSPPSGRYTEAFF
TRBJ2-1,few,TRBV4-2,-,TGTGCCAGCAGCCAAGAATATACAGGGCTGCATGAGCAGTTCTTC,CASSQEYTGLHEQFF